This T cell receptor beta chain was identified in a study of T-cell reconstitution after alpha-beta-depleted transplantation in children. V was clipped by 0 bases and J by 0 bases, with 8 bases between them. The CDR3 loop spans 15 amino acids. The germline CDR1 and CDR2 sequences are SGDLS and YYNGEE. A TCRbeta library incorporating unique molecular identifiers was prepared. TCRdb independently ran MiXCR on the PCR reads; one entry per CDR3 protein. This repertoire shows about 500,000 distinct CDR3 sequences, over 25% found once; its top ten account for 2% to 3%. This clonotype was counted only a few times.

This TCR was sampled from a human donor who donated a stem cell graft to a child with aplastic anemia. The chain combines TRBV9 with TRBJ2-3; perhaps TRBD1 as D (5 bases). The starting material was PBMCs from the stem cell graft donor, obtained from the stem cell graft. The CDR3, as DNA: TGTGCCAGCAGCGTAGATCCAGGGAGCACAGATACGCAGTATTTT. This sequence encodes CASSVDPGSTDTQYF.